Listed here are 32 T cell receptor beta chains from one sample, sequenced in a study of ipilimumab plus nivolumab after autologous stem cell transplantation. Sequencing used immunoSEQ multiplex PCR; TCRdb keeps in-frame clones, though not all of them. The data contain around 84,000 clones, 83% of them singletons. The material sequenced was PBMCs, taken in a trial of ipilimumab plus nivolumab as post-transplant consolidation. The receptor set was obtained from a male donor with diffuse large B-cell lymphoma.

The gene calls are TRBV6-1 and TRBJ1-2; possible D gene TRBD1, 5 bases. CDR1 and CDR2 (germline): MNHNS, SASEGT. CDR3 length: 11 amino acids. The ends were cut back, 6 bases at V and 7 bases at J, with 9 bases in the middle. The CDR3 loop is CASSLQVGYTF. CDR3 DNA: TGTGCCAGCAGCTTACAGGTTGGCTACACCTTC.

The rearrangement joins TRBV27 to TRBJ1-5, with 7 bases matching TRBD1. Germline lookup yields CDR1 MNHEY and CDR2 SMNVEV (reference sequence). V shed 5 bases, J shed 7 bases, and the junction held 8 bases outside the gene matches. The CDR3 spans 14 residues. CDR3 in amino acids: CASSPNRGRQPQHF. The DNA for the CDR3 is TGTGCCAGCAGTCCTAACAGGGGTAGGCAGCCCCAGCATTTT.

CDR3 protein: CASSRGHVYGYTF. CDR3 bases: TGCGCCAGCAGCCGAGGCCATGTTTATGGCTACACCTTC. The chain combines TRBV4-1 with TRBJ1-2; D remains unclear. Germline V gene sequence: CDR1 MGHRA, CDR2 YSYEKL. V lost 4 bases, J lost 5 bases, and 11 bases lay in between. This CDR3 is 13 amino acids long.

The rearrangement uses TRBV18 and TRBJ2-2; TRBD2 matches 9 bases. The V segment lost 2 bases and the J segment 4 bases; nucleotides outside the gene matches: 5. CDR1 is KGHSH, CDR2 LQKENI, per germline. This CDR3 is 16 amino acids long. For the CDR3, the DNA is TGTGCCAGCTCACCAAAGCGGGGGGCCCCCACCGGGGAGCTGTTTTTT. This encodes CASSPKRGAPTGELFF. The variable domain in full, completed from reference TRBV18 and TRBJ2-2, reads NAGVMQNPRHLVRRRGQEARLRCSPMKGHSHVYWYRQLPEEGLKFMVYLQKENIIDESGMPKERFSAEFPKEGPSILRIQQVVRGDSAAYFCASSPKRGAPTGELFFGEGSRLTVL.

The rearrangement links TRBV7-9 to TRBJ1-2; 9 bases are a match to TRBD1. With V trimmed by 6 bases and J by 2 bases, 1 base remained unmatched. Germline-derived CDR1 and CDR2 are SEHNR and FQNEAQ (reference sequence). The CDR3 totals 13 residues. The CDR3 protein is CASRQGANYGYTF. CDR3 bases: TGTGCCAGCAGACAGGGGGCGAACTATGGCTACACCTTC.

The chain has TRBV6-1 and TRBJ1-1; TRBD1 aligns across 9 bases. This CDR3 is 14 amino acids long. The V and J ends lost 5 bases and 1 base, in that order; junction bases with no gene match: 2. Germline CDR1 reads MNHNS; CDR2 reads SASEGT. The CDR3 DNA reads as TGTGCCAGCAGTCAACAGGGGGCGAACACTGAAGCTTTCTTT. As protein: CASSQQGANTEAFF.

The chain links TRBV19 to TRBJ1-2; 10 bases fit TRBD1. Germline V gene lookup returns CDR1 LNHDA and CDR2 SQIVND (reference sequence). With 3 bases clipped from V and 4 bases from J, the junction kept 2 bases outside the gene matches. CDR3 size: 14 residues. The CDR3 sequence is CASSIRQGAYGYTF. DNA for the CDR3: TGTGCCAGTAGTATCAGACAGGGGGCCTATGGCTACACCTTC. Full variable domain (remainder filled in from reference TRBV19 and TRBJ1-2): DGGITQSPKYLFRKEGQNVTLSCEQNLNHDAMYWYRQDPGQGLRLIYYSQIVNDFQKGDIAEGYSVSREKKESFPLTVTSAQKNPTAFYLCASSIRQGAYGYTFGSGTRLTVV.

The chain carries TRBV15 and TRBJ1-4; no clear D. Per germline, CDR1 LNHNV and CDR2 YYDKDF (reference sequence). The length of the CDR3 is 15 residues. The V gene lost 0 bases and the J gene lost 5 bases, with 10 bases spanning the gap. Written as DNA, the CDR3 is TGTGCCACCAGCAGAGAGGTTAGCAGCAATGAAAAACTGTTTTTT. Translating gives CATSREVSSNEKLFF.

V gene TRBV19 combines with J gene TRBJ1-1, with 8 bases lining up with TRBD1. Germline trimming cut 10 bases from V and 6 bases from J; bases unmatched to any gene: 7. The CDR3 loop spans 12 amino acids. Germline CDR1 and CDR2: LNHDA and SQIVND (reference sequence). CDR3 nucleotides: TGTGCCACCAGGGGGCGGGAGGCTGAAGCTTTCTTT. Translating gives CATRGREAEAFF.

This clone was detected a few times. J is TRBJ2-7 and V is TRBV11-2; 7 bases fit TRBD1. V lost 5 bases, J lost 5 bases, and 12 bases stayed unmatched. This CDR3 is built from 15 residues. Germline V gene sequence: CDR1 SGHAT, CDR2 FQNNGV. CDR3 DNA sequence: TGTGCCAGCAGCGCCATCGACAGGGATTGGGACGAGCAGTACTTC. Translated: CASSAIDRDWDEQYF.

The chain recombines TRBV6-6 with TRBJ2-7, with a possible D match to TRBD1 (6 bases). V dropped 4 bases and J dropped 0 bases, with 13 bases sitting between them. The CDR3 length is 15 residues. Germline CDR1 and CDR2: MNHNY and SVGAGI (reference sequence). DNA of the CDR3: TGTGCCAGCAGTTTCAAGGGGGAGAGCTCCTACGAGCAGTACTTC. This gives the protein CASSFKGESSYEQYF.

The rearrangement links TRBV5-6 to TRBJ2-2; 7 bases fit TRBD2. From germline, CDR1 is SGHDT and CDR2 YYEEEE. V was pared by 5 bases and J by 0 bases, with 4 bases of the junction left unmatched. The CDR3 is made up of 15 amino acids. DNA for the CDR3: TGTGCCAGCAGAGAGCGGGGACCGAACACCGGGGAGCTGTTTTTT. It is translated as CASRERGPNTGELFF.

The rearrangement links TRBV6-5 to TRBJ2-7; the D gene is possibly TRBD1 (5 bases). V dropped 6 bases and J dropped 5 bases, with 8 bases sitting between them. This CDR3 comprises 11 residues. From germline, CDR1 is MNHEY and CDR2 SVGAGI. The CDR3 DNA follows: TGTGCCAGCAGCAGGGCCCACGAGCAGTACTTC. Its translation: CASSRAHEQYF.

J is TRBJ1-2 and V is TRBV2; TRBD1 agrees at 8 bases. This CDR3 is 14 amino acids long. Per germline, CDR1 SNHLY and CDR2 FYNNEI. Unmatched junction bases numbered 6, after V lost 3 bases and J lost 6 bases. The CDR3 nucleotides read TGTGCCAGCAGTGAGGGCAGGGGGCCTGATGGCTACACCTTC. Translating gives CASSEGRGPDGYTF.

This clone was detected once. This chain joins TRBV5-5 and TRBJ1-1; D is unclear. Trimming shortened V by 2 bases and J by 3 bases, and 11 bases separated the two germline ends. Looked up from germline, CDR1 is SGHKS and CDR2 is YYEKEE (reference sequence). This CDR3 has 14 residues. The CDR3 DNA is TGTGCCAGCAGCTTAAGGACTCAGGACACTGAAGCTTTCTTT. It yields the protein CASSLRTQDTEAFF.

The J gene is TRBJ1-1, the V gene TRBV5-6; D perhaps matches TRBD1 (5 bases). CDR3 length: 15 amino acids. V lost 4 bases to trimming and J lost 2 bases, with 15 bases between them. CDR1 SGHDT and CDR2 YYEEEE come from the germline V gene. This CDR3 reads CASSPLGRDNTEAFF. The CDR3 bases are TGTGCCAGCAGCCCTTTAGGCAGGGACAACACTGAAGCTTTCTTT.

This chain connects TRBV9 to TRBJ2-7, with TRBD2 as a possible D gene (6 bases). V gave up 3 bases and J gave up 7 bases, with 23 bases separating them. Germline assignment: CDR1 SGDLS and CDR2 YYNGEE. CDR3 size: 16 residues. The CDR3 nucleotides are TGTGCCAGCAGCGGCGAAGAGAGGGACGGGGGATGGGAGCAGTACTTC. Protein product: CASSGEERDGGWEQYF. Full variable domain (rest looked up from reference TRBV9 and TRBJ2-7): DSGVTQTPKHLITATGQRVTLRCSPRSGDLSVYWYQQSLDQGLQFLIQYYNGEERAKGNILERFSAQQFPDLHSELNLSSLELGDSALYFCASSGEERDGGWEQYFGPGTRLTVT.

The V and J genes are TRBV7-9 and TRBJ1-4; D gene unclear. Looked up from germline, CDR1 is SEHNR and CDR2 is FQNEAQ (reference sequence). Trimming shortened V by 2 bases and J by 8 bases, and 21 bases separated the two germline ends. This CDR3 is built from 17 residues. The CDR3 reads CASSLRSYRPLLEKLFF. DNA for the CDR3: TGTGCCAGCAGCTTAAGGTCCTATAGGCCACTTTTGGAAAAACTGTTTTTT.

V gene TRBV5-5 combines with J gene TRBJ1-6; D gene ambiguous. CDR3 length: 18 amino acids. Trimming left V 2 bases short and J 0 bases short, with 15 bases between. Germline V gene lookup returns CDR1 SGHKS and CDR2 YYEKEE (reference sequence). The CDR3 sequence: CASSFSTSVSSYNSPLHF. The CDR3 DNA sequence: TGTGCCAGCAGCTTTTCGACCAGTGTGAGCTCCTATAATTCACCCCTCCACTTT.

A single count supports this clone. The chain employs TRBV19 and TRBJ1-4, with a tentative D call TRBD1 (5 bases). The CDR3 length is 16 residues. Germline V lookup: CDR1 LNHDA, CDR2 SQIVND (reference sequence). Trimming left V 7 bases short and J 10 bases short, with 25 bases between. The CDR3 here is CASIRQGGVASGKLFF. The CDR3 DNA sequence: TGTGCCAGTATAAGGCAGGGCGGCGTGGCATCTGGAAAACTGTTTTTT.

This rearrangement joins TRBV13 to TRBJ2-3, with 9 positions matching TRBD1. The CDR3 length is 15 residues. Germline CDR1 PRHDT, CDR2 FYEKMQ (reference sequence). J gave up 2 bases and V 5 bases, and 5 bases lay outside the gene matches. The CDR3 sequence is CASSIRQGDTDTQYF. The CDR3 nucleotides are TGTGCCAGCAGCATCCGACAGGGGGACACAGATACGCAGTATTTT.

The rearrangement uses TRBV20-1 and TRBJ2-1; D call uncertain. The CDR3 contains 10 residues. V was clipped by 5 bases and J by 4 bases, with 3 bases between them. Germline CDR1 DFQATT, CDR2 SNEGSKA (reference sequence). The CDR3 nucleotides are TGCAGTGCTTCTTACAATGAGCAGTTCTTC. Translation: CSASYNEQFF.

The chain recombines TRBV5-1 with TRBJ2-5, with 7 bases that match TRBD2. The J call is in doubt because the DNA end fits TRBJ2-7 better. The CDR3 contains 15 residues. The germline V gene encodes CDR1 SGHRS and CDR2 YFSETQ. The CDR3 coding sequence is TGCGCCAGCAGCAACCGCCTAGCGGCCTCCTACGAGCAGTACTTC. Residues: CASSNRLAASYEQYF.

V gene TRBV4-3 combines with J gene TRBJ2-5, with 8 positions matching TRBD2. CDR3 length: 17 amino acids. Unmatched junction bases numbered 6, after V lost 0 bases and J lost 0 bases. From germline, CDR1 is LGHNA and CDR2 YSLEER. This CDR3 reads CASSQDEQRGNQETQYF. In DNA, the CDR3 is TGCGCCAGCAGCCAAGATGAACAGCGGGGGAACCAAGAGACCCAGTACTTC.

The CDR3 loop is CASSSLTNTGELFF. The CDR3 DNA is TGTGCCAGTAGCAGCCTAACGAACACCGGGGAGCTGTTTTTT. The chain combines TRBV19 with TRBJ2-2; D is unresolved. CDR1 is LNHDA and CDR2 is SQIVND in the germline V gene (reference sequence). With 6 bases removed from V and 0 bases from J, the gap between germline ends came to 8 bases. This CDR3 has 14 amino acids.

The chain combines TRBV6-1 with TRBJ1-2, with a weak D call TRBD1 (5 bases). The CDR3 has 16 residues. The V end was cut by 0 bases, the J end by 4 bases, with 15 bases between. Germline lookup yields CDR1 MNHNS and CDR2 SASEGT. CDR3 residues: CASSEAGEGTTYGYTF. CDR3 sequence (DNA): TGTGCCAGCAGTGAAGCAGGGGAGGGGACCACCTATGGCTACACCTTC.

This rearrangement joins TRBV12-5 to TRBJ1-1; D is uncertain. This CDR3 region has 12 residues. Between the trimmed V and J ends, which lost 6 bases and 7 bases, there was a span of 12 bases. Germline V gives CDR1 LGHNT, CDR2 FRNRAP. The CDR3 loop is CASGATNFEAFF. The CDR3 region has the DNA TGTGCTAGTGGGGCCACTAACTTTGAAGCTTTCTTT.

The CDR3 spells CASSIVPGANYGYTF. DNA of the CDR3: TGTGCCAGTAGTATAGTCCCGGGGGCGAACTATGGCTACACCTTC. The chain joins TRBV19 to TRBJ1-2; a weak D match, TRBD1 (6 bases). Germline-derived CDR1 and CDR2 are LNHDA and SQIVND (reference sequence). The length of the CDR3 is 15 residues. With 1 base removed from V and 2 bases from J, the gap between germline ends came to 11 bases.

The gene calls are TRBV2 and TRBJ2-3; the D gene is possibly TRBD2 (6 bases). V was shortened by 5 bases and J by 0 bases, with 9 bases between the two germline ends. Per germline, CDR1 SNHLY and CDR2 FYNNEI. The CDR3 totals 14 residues. For the CDR3, the DNA is TGTGCCAGCAGTTCCGGGACTAGCACAGATACGCAGTATTTT. It specifies CASSSGTSTDTQYF.

This sequence joins TRBV19 and TRBJ2-5, with D unclear. Germline V CDR1 and CDR2: LNHDA, SQIVND (reference sequence). This CDR3 comprises 14 residues. Trimming took 5 bases from V and 5 from J, leaving 15 bases between them. The CDR3 bases are TGTGCCAGTAGTTTCTCCGTCTTCGGGGAGACCCAGTACTTC. It yields the protein CASSFSVFGETQYF.

This clone was detected only a few times. Other DNA sequences within the sample encode an identical CDR3. The V and J genes are TRBV25-1 and TRBJ1-5; D gene ambiguous. This CDR3 comprises 15 residues. V dropped 3 bases and J dropped 2 bases, with 11 bases sitting between them. CDR1 is MGHDK, CDR2 SYGVNS, per germline. This chain's CDR3 is CASSDRGLGNQPQHF. CDR3 DNA sequence: TGTGCCAGCAGTGACAGAGGGCTAGGCAATCAGCCCCAGCATTTT.

This sequence joins TRBV29-1 and TRBJ1-2, with no clear D. Trimming took 6 bases from V and 7 from J, leaving 15 bases between them. The length of the CDR3 is 12 residues. The germline CDR1 and CDR2 sequences are SQVTM and ANQGSEA. The CDR3 loop is CSVREGGGGYTF. CDR3 coding DNA: TGCAGCGTCCGAGAGGGCGGCGGTGGCTACACCTTC.